The 23 T cell receptor beta chains reported below all come from one sample, sequenced in a study of cytomegalovirus exposure and HLA in healthy donors. Primers included in the PCR were 60 Vbeta and 13 Jbeta primers. Libraries were prepared by immunoSEQ multiplex PCR; TCRdb keeps only in-frame clonotypes and omits some of them. Its clone listing holds about 130,000 clones. Sequences were obtained from PBMCs. The source is a man between 18 and 35 years old in good health and CMV-seronegative.

The chain employs TRBV5-4 and TRBJ2-7; 7 bases match TRBD1. This CDR3 comprises 14 residues. V trimming: 2 bases; J trimming: 0 bases; junction bases outside the gene matches: 2. Germline CDR1 is SGHNT and CDR2 is YYREEE (reference sequence). The CDR3 DNA reads as TGTGCCAGCAGCTTAAGGGACAGCTCCTACGAGCAGTACTTC. As protein: CASSLRDSSYEQYF.

The chain couples TRBV4-3 to TRBJ2-1; 9 nucleotides line up with TRBD2. V gave up 1 base and J gave up 2 bases; unmatched junction bases: 9. Germline CDR1 is LGHNA and CDR2 is YSLEER. CDR3 length: 18 residues. The CDR3 loop reads CASSQGFSGSKPYNEQFF. CDR3 nucleotides: TGCGCCAGCAGCCAAGGTTTTAGCGGGAGTAAGCCCTACAATGAGCAGTTCTTC.

V usage is TRBV6-5 and J usage is TRBJ2-3, with 7 bases aligning to TRBD2. There are 16 residues in the CDR3. CDR1 is MNHEY, CDR2 SVGAGI, per germline. J lost 2 bases, V lost 0 bases, and 5 bases had no gene match. The CDR3 nucleotides read TGTGCCAGCAGTTACTCGGGGCGGGAGCACACAGATACGCAGTATTTT. It is translated as CASSYSGREHTDTQYF.

The J gene is TRBJ2-3, the V gene TRBV5-4; 9 bases agree with TRBD2. Per germline, CDR1 SGHNT and CDR2 YYREEE (reference sequence). After removal of 4 bases from V and 3 bases from J, the junction contained 6 bases not matched to a gene. There are 15 residues in the CDR3. CDR3 coding DNA: TGTGCCAGCAGCACGACTAGCGGAGGTACAGATACGCAGTATTTT. Protein product: CASSTTSGGTDTQYF.

The chain links TRBV5-4 to TRBJ2-3; 8 positions agree with TRBD2. CDR3 length: 15 amino acids. The germline V gene has CDR1 SGHNT and CDR2 YYREEE (reference sequence). The ends lost 3 bases at V and 5 bases at J; junction bases unmatched: 8. For the CDR3, the DNA is TGTGCCAGCAGCTCTAGACAGCGGGAGTTAGATACGCAGTATTTT. It yields the protein CASSSRQRELDTQYF.

J is TRBJ1-2 and V is TRBV28; TRBD1 agrees at 8 bases. CDR3 length: 13 residues. Germline values: CDR1 MDHEN, CDR2 SYDVKM. The V gene end was trimmed by 7 bases and the J gene end by 4 bases; junction bases not matched to a gene: 5. DNA for the CDR3: TGTGCCAGCACCGAGGACAGGGTCTATGGCTACACCTTC. This gives the protein CASTEDRVYGYTF.

The chain recombines TRBV11-3 with TRBJ2-3, with 12 bases matching TRBD1. Germline trimming cut 1 base from V and 6 bases from J; bases unmatched to any gene: 5. The CDR3 runs 16 residues. CDR1 is SGHNT, CDR2 YENEEA, per germline. CDR3 DNA: TGTGCCAGCAGCTTAGGAGGGACAGGGGGCGCGGATACGCAGTATTTT. Its translation: CASSLGGTGGADTQYF.

Turning to this clone: One end of the junction does not line up with germline, which may come from a read error. V gene TRBV11-1 combines with J gene TRBJ2-7, with 9 bases that match TRBD1. The germline V gene has CDR1 SGHAT and CDR2 FQDESV (reference sequence). The CDR3 loop spans 12 amino acids. As DNA, the CDR3 is TGTGCCAGCAGCCGCACGGAGGGGGACAGGGCCTTC. Translated, it gives CASSRTEGDRAF.

CDR3 DNA sequence: TGTGCCAGCAGCTTTCAATTCGGCCGTAGCGGGTACTTC. It translates to CASSFQFGRSGYF. V gene TRBV5-6 combines with J gene TRBJ2-7, with D possibly being TRBD2 (6 bases). This CDR3 is built from 13 residues. Per germline, CDR1 SGHDT and CDR2 YYEEEE. The V and J ends lost 2 bases and 12 bases respectively, with 18 bases between them.

This chain joins TRBV2 and TRBJ2-7; tentative D call: TRBD1 (5 bases). The CDR3 covers 14 residues. CDR1 and CDR2 from the germline V gene are SNHLY and FYNNEI. Trimming shortened V by 3 bases and J by 7 bases, and 16 bases separated the two germline ends. This CDR3 is CASSEQGGFGEQYF. CDR3 DNA sequence: TGTGCCAGCAGTGAGCAGGGTGGGTTTGGGGAGCAGTACTTC.

The rearrangement uses TRBV4-1 and TRBJ1-6, with D possibly being TRBD1 (5 bases). CDR3 length: 13 amino acids. Trimming pared 2 bases from V and 10 bases from J, leaving 9 bases between. Germline CDR1 MGHRA, CDR2 YSYEKL. The CDR3 DNA sequence: TGCGCCAGCAGCCAAACAGGCAGGTCACCCCTCCACTTT. It is translated as CASSQTGRSPLHF.

The chain is built from TRBV27 and TRBJ2-5; the D gene is possibly TRBD1 (5 bases). Germline CDR1 MNHEY, CDR2 SMNVEV (reference sequence). The CDR3 runs 14 residues. Trimming stripped 3 bases from V and 3 bases from J, with 11 bases between. Here the CDR3 reads CASSFSRVEETQYF. DNA of the CDR3: TGTGCCAGCAGTTTCTCCAGGGTGGAAGAGACCCAGTACTTC.

This chain links TRBV28 with TRBJ2-7; 9 positions match TRBD1. CDR3 size: 12 residues. The trim removed 6 bases at V and 5 bases at J, leaving 2 bases unmatched. CDR1 and CDR2 from the germline V gene are MDHEN and SYDVKM. CDR3 region: CASRGQGNEQYF. DNA of the CDR3: TGTGCCAGCAGGGGACAGGGAAACGAGCAGTACTTC.

The chain is built from TRBV4-1 and TRBJ1-5, with D maybe TRBD1 (6 bases). CDR1 and CDR2 (germline): MGHRA, YSYEKL. The CDR3 length is 17 residues. The V and J ends lost 4 bases and 0 bases respectively, with 16 bases between them. CDR3 bases: TGCGCCAGCAGCCTACAGGGTGGGGTATATAGCAATCAGCCCCAGCATTTT. This encodes CASSLQGGVYSNQPQHF.

The chain links TRBV19 to TRBJ1-6, with D unclear. Germline V CDR1 and CDR2: LNHDA, SQIVND (reference sequence). The ends were cut back, 3 bases at V and 14 bases at J, with 14 bases in the middle. The CDR3 loop spans 13 amino acids. CDR3 sequence (DNA): TGTGCCAGTAGTATTTCCCGAGCGACTACCCTCCACTTT. This gives the protein CASSISRATTLHF.

V and J are TRBV7-2 and TRBJ2-7; 9 bases agree with TRBD1. The V and J ends lost 5 bases and 0 bases, in that order; junction bases with no gene match: 5. Germline V gives CDR1 SGHTA, CDR2 FQGNSA. This CDR3 comprises 15 residues. The CDR3 DNA reads TGTGCCAGCAGCACGTGGACAGGGGCCTCCTACGAGCAGTACTTC. This translates into CASSTWTGASYEQYF. Using reference TRBV7-2 and TRBJ2-7 for the parts outside the CDR3, the full variable domain is GAGVSQSPSNKVTEKGKDVELRCDPISGHTALYWYRQSLGQGLEFLIYFQGNSAPDKSGLPSDRFSAERTGGSVSTLTIQRTQQEDSAVYLCASSTWTGASYEQYFGPGTRLTVT.

The gene calls are TRBV10-3 and TRBJ2-2; 10 positions agree with TRBD2. Germline trimming cut 2 bases from V and 6 bases from J; bases unmatched to any gene: 3. Germline V lookup: CDR1 ENHRY, CDR2 SYGVKD. The CDR3 covers 15 residues. The CDR3 DNA reads as TGTGCCATCAGTGAGGCTAGCGGGGGATCCGGGGAGCTGTTTTTT. This codes for CAISEASGGSGELFF.

The rearrangement joins TRBV7-9 to TRBJ1-1; D is unresolved. This CDR3 has 14 residues. Looked up from germline, CDR1 is SEHNR and CDR2 is FQNEAQ (reference sequence). V lost 2 bases to trimming and J lost 0 bases, with 7 bases between them. CDR3 sequence: CASSLTALNTEAFF. The CDR3 nucleotides read TGTGCCAGCAGCTTAACAGCATTGAACACTGAAGCTTTCTTT.

The genes are TRBV28 and TRBJ1-4; D is unresolved. Germline-derived CDR1 and CDR2 are MDHEN and SYDVKM. This CDR3 has 12 amino acids. Trimming removed 7 bases from V and 8 bases from J, with 11 bases in between. DNA of the CDR3: TGTGCCAGCACCACCCTCGGGGAAAAACTGTTTTTT. Translating it yields CASTTLGEKLFF.

This sequence joins TRBV7-9 and TRBJ1-5, with unresolved D. V was cut by 3 bases and J by 5 bases, with 5 bases left in between. The CDR3 runs to 12 residues. The germline V gene encodes CDR1 SEHNR and CDR2 FQNEAQ (reference sequence). The CDR3 region has the DNA TGTGCCAGCAGCTTTCGTGATCAGCCCCAGCATTTT. Translating it yields CASSFRDQPQHF.

The J gene is TRBJ2-7, the V gene TRBV11-2; 7 bases are shared with TRBD1. The germline V gene encodes CDR1 SGHAT and CDR2 FQNNGV. V shed 7 bases and J 4 bases; nucleotides not matched to a gene: 7. This CDR3 has 13 residues. CDR3 protein: CASNTGVGYEQYF. CDR3 coding DNA: TGTGCCAGCAACACAGGGGTCGGTTACGAGCAGTACTTC.

The V gene is TRBV18, the J gene TRBJ1-5, with D unresolved. The length of the CDR3 is 15 residues. Looked up from germline, CDR1 is KGHSH and CDR2 is LQKENI. V was trimmed by 2 bases and J by 0 bases, leaving 8 bases between them. DNA for the CDR3: TGTGCCAGCTCACCAGGCCAGTATAGCAATCAGCCCCAGCATTTT. Amino acid sequence: CASSPGQYSNQPQHF.

The chain recombines TRBV7-2 with TRBJ2-7; 7 bases match TRBD2. Unmatched junction bases numbered 4, after V lost 5 bases and J lost 3 bases. In germline, CDR1 is SGHTA, CDR2 FQGNSA. The CDR3 covers 13 residues. CDR3 bases: TGTGCCAGCAGCGCGGGACTAATCTACGAGCAGTACTTC. Its protein product is CASSAGLIYEQYF. Filled out from reference TRBV7-2 and TRBJ2-7, the complete variable domain reads GAGVSQSPSNKVTEKGKDVELRCDPISGHTALYWYRQSLGQGLEFLIYFQGNSAPDKSGLPSDRFSAERTGGSVSTLTIQRTQQEDSAVYLCASSAGLIYEQYFGPGTRLTVT.